This TCR beta chain is drawn from a study of CD8+CD57+ T cells in acquired aplastic anemia. The study, taken as a whole, reports: Levels of CD8+ Simpson's diversity were not significantly distinct in patients versus controls.

Germline-derived CDR1 and CDR2 are SNHLY and FYNNEI. A total of 18 residues make up the CDR3, ends included. Genomic DNA, serving as template, underwent TCR beta VDJ and CDR3 profiling. TCRdb re-analysed the reads in MiXCR, keeping a single row per CDR3 protein. Among 50,000 to 70,000 distinct CDR3 sequences listed, around 55% were seen once. As concerns this clonotype: Its antigen is still unknown. It is unclear where the CDR3 begins or ends on the DNA, so no DNA is shown, and the CDR3 is as TCRdb lists it.

The rearrangement joins TRBV2 to TRBJ2-3. Sequencing used sorted CD4+, CD8+, or CD8+CD57+ T cells (not recorded which) from PBMCs. The TCR sequence derives from a human donor in good health, serving as a control. This chain's CDR3 is CASSHLCASSVLADTQYF.